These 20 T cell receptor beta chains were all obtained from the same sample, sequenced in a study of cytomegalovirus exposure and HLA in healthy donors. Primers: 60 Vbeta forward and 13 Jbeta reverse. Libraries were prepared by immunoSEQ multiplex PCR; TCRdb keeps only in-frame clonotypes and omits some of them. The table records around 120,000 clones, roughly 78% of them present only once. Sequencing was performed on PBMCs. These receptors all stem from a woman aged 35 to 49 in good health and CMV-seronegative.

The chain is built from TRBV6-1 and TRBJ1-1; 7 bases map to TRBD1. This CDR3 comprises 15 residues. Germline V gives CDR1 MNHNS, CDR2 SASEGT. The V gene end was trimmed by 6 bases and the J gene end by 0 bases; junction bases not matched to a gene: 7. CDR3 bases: TGTGCCAGCAGGAATTCGGACAGGCTGAACACTGAAGCTTTCTTT. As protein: CASRNSDRLNTEAFF.

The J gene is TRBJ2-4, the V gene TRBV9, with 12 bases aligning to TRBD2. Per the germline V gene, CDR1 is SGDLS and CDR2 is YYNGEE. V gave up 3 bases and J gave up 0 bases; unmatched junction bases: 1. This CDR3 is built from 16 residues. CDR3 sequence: CASSEGLAGAKNIQYF. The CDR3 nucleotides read TGTGCCAGCAGCGAGGGACTAGCGGGAGCCAAAAACATTCAGTACTTC.

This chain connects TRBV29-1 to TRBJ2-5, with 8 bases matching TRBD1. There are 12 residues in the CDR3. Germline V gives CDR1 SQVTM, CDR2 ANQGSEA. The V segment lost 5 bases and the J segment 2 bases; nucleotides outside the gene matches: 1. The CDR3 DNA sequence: TGCAGCGTTAGGACAGGGCAAGAGACCCAGTACTTC. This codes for CSVRTGQETQYF.

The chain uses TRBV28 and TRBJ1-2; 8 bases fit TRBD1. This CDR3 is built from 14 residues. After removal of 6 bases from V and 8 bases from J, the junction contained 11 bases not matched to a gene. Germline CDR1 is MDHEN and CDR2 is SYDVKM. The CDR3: CASSHRTGFWGYTF. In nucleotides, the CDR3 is TGTGCCAGCAGCCACCGGACAGGGTTTTGGGGCTACACCTTC.

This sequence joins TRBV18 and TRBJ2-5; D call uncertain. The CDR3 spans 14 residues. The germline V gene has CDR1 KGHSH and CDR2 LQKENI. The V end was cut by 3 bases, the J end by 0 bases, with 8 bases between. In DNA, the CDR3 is TGTGCCAGCTCACCCCGTTCGTACCAAGAGACCCAGTACTTC. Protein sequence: CASSPRSYQETQYF.

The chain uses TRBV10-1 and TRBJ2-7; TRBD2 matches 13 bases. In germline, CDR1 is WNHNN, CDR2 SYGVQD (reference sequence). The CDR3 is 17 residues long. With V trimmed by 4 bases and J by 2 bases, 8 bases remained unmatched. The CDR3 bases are TGCGCCAGCAGTGGGACTAGCGGGAGTCTCCCAACCTACGAGCAGTACTTC. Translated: CASSGTSGSLPTYEQYF.

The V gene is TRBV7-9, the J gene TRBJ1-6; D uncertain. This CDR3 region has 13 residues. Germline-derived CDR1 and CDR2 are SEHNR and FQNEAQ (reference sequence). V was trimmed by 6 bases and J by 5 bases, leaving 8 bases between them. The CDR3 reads CASREYDNSPLHF. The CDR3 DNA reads TGTGCCAGCAGAGAGTATGATAATTCACCCCTCCACTTT. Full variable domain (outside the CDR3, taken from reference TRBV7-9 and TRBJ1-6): DTGVSQNPRHKITKRGQNVTFRCDPISEHNRLYWYRQTLGQGPEFLTYFQNEAQLEKSRLLSDRFSAERPKGSFSTLEIQRTEQGDSAMYLCASREYDNSPLHFGNGTRLTVT.

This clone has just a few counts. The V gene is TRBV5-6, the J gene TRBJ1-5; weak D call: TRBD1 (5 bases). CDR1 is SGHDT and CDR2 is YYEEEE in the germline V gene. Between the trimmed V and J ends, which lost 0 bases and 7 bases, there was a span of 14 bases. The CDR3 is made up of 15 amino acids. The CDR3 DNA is TGTGCCAGCAGCTTGGGGGACTCATGGGGACAGCCCCAGCATTTT. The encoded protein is CASSLGDSWGQPQHF.

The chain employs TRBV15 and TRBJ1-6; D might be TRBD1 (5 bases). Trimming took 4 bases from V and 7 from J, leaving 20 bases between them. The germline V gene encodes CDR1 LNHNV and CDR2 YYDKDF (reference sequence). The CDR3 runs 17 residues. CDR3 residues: CATSTLRRGKGNSPLHF. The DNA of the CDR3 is TGTGCCACCAGCACCTTGAGGAGGGGTAAGGGCAATTCACCCCTCCACTTT.

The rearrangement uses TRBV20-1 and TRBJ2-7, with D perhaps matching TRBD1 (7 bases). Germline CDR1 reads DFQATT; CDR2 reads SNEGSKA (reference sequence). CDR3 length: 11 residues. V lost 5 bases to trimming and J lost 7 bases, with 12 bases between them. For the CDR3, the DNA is TGCAGTGCTCTCAGGGGGAGGGAGCAGTACTTC. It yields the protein CSALRGREQYF.

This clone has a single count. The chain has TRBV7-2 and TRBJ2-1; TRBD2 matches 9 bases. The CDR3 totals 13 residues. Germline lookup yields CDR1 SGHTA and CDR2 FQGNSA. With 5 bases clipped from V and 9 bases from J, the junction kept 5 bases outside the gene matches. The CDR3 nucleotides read TGTGCCAGCAGCGTGCGGGAGGGCGGTGAGCAGTTCTTC. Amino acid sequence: CASSVREGGEQFF.

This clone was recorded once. The CDR3 sequence is CASSQVQGLGTDTQYF. The CDR3, as DNA: TGCGCCAGCAGCCAAGTTCAGGGCCTCGGGACAGATACGCAGTATTTT. The chain uses TRBV4-1 and TRBJ2-3, with D possibly being TRBD1 (5 bases). V lost 1 base to trimming and J lost 3 bases, with 14 bases between them. From germline, CDR1 is MGHRA and CDR2 YSYEKL. The CDR3 spans 16 residues.

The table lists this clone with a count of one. CDR3 sequence: CASSLMASGGQETQYF. CDR3 DNA: TGTGCCAGCAGCTTGATGGCTAGCGGGGGCCAAGAGACCCAGTACTTC. The chain joins TRBV5-4 to TRBJ2-5; 10 nucleotides align to TRBD2. After removal of 1 base from V and 1 base from J, the junction contained 4 bases not matched to a gene. Germline loops: CDR1 SGHNT, CDR2 YYREEE (reference sequence). The CDR3 spans 16 residues.

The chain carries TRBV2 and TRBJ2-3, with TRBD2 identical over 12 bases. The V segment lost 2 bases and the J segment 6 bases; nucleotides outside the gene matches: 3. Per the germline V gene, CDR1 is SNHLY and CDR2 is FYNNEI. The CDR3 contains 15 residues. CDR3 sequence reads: CASSEYLAGGDTQYF. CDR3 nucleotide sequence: TGTGCCAGCAGTGAATATCTAGCGGGGGGGGATACGCAGTATTTT.

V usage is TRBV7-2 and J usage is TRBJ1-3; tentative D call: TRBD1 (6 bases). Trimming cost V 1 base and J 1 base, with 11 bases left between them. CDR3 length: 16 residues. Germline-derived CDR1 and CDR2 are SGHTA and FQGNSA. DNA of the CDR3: TGTGCCAGCAGCTTAGGTGTACAGGGTTCTGGAAACACCATATATTTT. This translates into CASSLGVQGSGNTIYF.

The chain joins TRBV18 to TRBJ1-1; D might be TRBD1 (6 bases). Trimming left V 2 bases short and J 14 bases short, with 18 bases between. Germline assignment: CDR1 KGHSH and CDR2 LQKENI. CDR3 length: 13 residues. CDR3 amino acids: CASSPVSQGSNFF. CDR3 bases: TGTGCCAGCTCACCAGTCAGTCAGGGGTCTAACTTCTTT.

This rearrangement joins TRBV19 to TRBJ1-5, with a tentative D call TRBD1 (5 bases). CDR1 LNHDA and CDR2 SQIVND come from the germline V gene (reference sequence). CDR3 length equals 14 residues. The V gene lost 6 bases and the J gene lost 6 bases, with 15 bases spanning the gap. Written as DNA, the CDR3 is TGTGCCAGTAGACCTGGTAGGGGCTCTCAGCCCCAGCATTTT. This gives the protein CASRPGRGSQPQHF.

CDR3 in DNA: TGTGCCAGCAGCTGGGCGGGGGCAGACAATCAGCCCCAGCATTTT. This gives the protein CASSWAGADNQPQHF. The rearrangement joins TRBV7-9 to TRBJ1-5; possibly TRBD1 for D (6 bases). V gave up 4 bases and J gave up 3 bases, with 13 bases separating them. CDR3 size: 15 residues. Germline V gives CDR1 SEHNR, CDR2 FQNEAQ (reference sequence).

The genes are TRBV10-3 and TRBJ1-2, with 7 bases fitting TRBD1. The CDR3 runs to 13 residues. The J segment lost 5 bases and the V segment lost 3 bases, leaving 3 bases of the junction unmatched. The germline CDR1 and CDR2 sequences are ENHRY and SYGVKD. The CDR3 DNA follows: TGTGCCATCAGTGATGGGACAGAATATGGCTACACCTTC. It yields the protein CAISDGTEYGYTF.

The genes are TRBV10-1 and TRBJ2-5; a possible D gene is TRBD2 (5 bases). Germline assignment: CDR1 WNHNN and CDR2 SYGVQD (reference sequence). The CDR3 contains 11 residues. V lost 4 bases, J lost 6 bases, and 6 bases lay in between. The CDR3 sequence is CASSGRKTQYF. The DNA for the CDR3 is TGCGCCAGCAGTGGGAGGAAGACCCAGTACTTC.